These 15 T cell receptor beta chains came from one sample sequenced in a study of CD4 T cell repertoires and nickel. TCRdb recomputed calls from the RT-PCR reads with MiXCR, one row per CDR3 protein. Counted here are 140 to 150 distinct CDR3 sequences, about 61% occurring once; the ten biggest clones make up more than 25%. Material for sequencing was CD4+ T cells from blood, not recorded whether cultured. The origin of the receptors is a human donor in a nickel allergy study, with or without nickel allergy (not recorded which). It is not recorded whether this sample comes from one donor or several.

This clonotype was seen just once. J is TRBJ1-5 and V is TRBV20-1, with 9 bases that match TRBD1. This CDR3 has 18 residues. CDR1 and CDR2 from the germline V gene are DFQATT and SNEGSKA (reference sequence). The V and J ends lost 5 bases and 5 bases, in that order; junction bases with no gene match: 19. DNA for the CDR3: TGCAGTGCTGGCGACAGGGGGGCGGGTGCGTTCGGGCATCAGCCCCAGCATTTT. Translated, it gives CSAGDRGAGAFGHQPQHF.

The chain's CDR3 is CASSLALAKNIQYF. The DNA of the CDR3 is TGCGCCAGCAGCTTGGCTCTAGCCAAAAACATTCAGTACTTC. The chain employs TRBV5-1 and TRBJ2-4, with D unresolved. Germline loops: CDR1 SGHRS, CDR2 YFSETQ. Trimming pared 0 bases from V and 0 bases from J, leaving 4 bases between. The CDR3 covers 14 residues.

The gene calls are TRBV20-1 and TRBJ1-1; no clear D gene. CDR3 length equals 12 residues. The germline gives CDR1 DFQATT, CDR2 SNEGSKA (reference sequence). Deletions cut 3 bases from V and 1 base from J, with 6 bases between. This CDR3 reads CSASYTNTEAFF. CDR3 nucleotide sequence: TGCAGTGCTAGTTACACGAACACTGAAGCTTTCTTT.

This clonotype was seen more than once but under ten times. The rearrangement uses TRBV18 and TRBJ1-6; no reliable D call. The V and J ends lost 3 bases and 5 bases respectively, with 14 bases between them. The CDR3 extends over 16 amino acids. Germline V gene data show CDR1 as KGHSH and CDR2 as LQKENI. The CDR3 is CASSPAGWRDNSPLHF. The CDR3 nucleotides read TGTGCCAGCTCACCGGCCGGGTGGAGGGATAATTCACCCCTCCACTTT. The whole variable domain, remainder taken from reference TRBV18 and TRBJ1-6, is NAGVMQNPRHLVRRRGQEARLRCSPMKGHSHVYWYRQLPEEGLKFMVYLQKENIIDESGMPKERFSAEFPKEGPSILRIQQVVRGDSAAYFCASSPAGWRDNSPLHFGNGTRLTVT.

Comments on this clonotype: At one end, the junction sequence differs from germline, possibly due to a read error. The J gene is TRBJ2-5, the V gene TRBV7-7; no clear D. The CDR3 totals 14 residues. From germline, CDR1 is SSHAT and CDR2 FNYEAQ (reference sequence). The CDR3 bases are TGTGCTAGCAGCTTTGGAACGGTGGGGGAGACCCAGTACTTC. This gives the protein CASSFGTVGETQYF.

By sample share, this clonotype is hyperexpanded. The chain couples TRBV20-1 to TRBJ1-2, with 9 bases lining up with TRBD1. Germline lookup yields CDR1 DFQATT and CDR2 SNEGSKA (reference sequence). The CDR3 has 14 amino acids. Trimming at V came to 4 bases and at J to 2 bases, leaving 5 bases not matched to a gene. CDR3 loop: CSAIGQGKNYGYTF. CDR3 nucleotides: TGCAGTGCTATCGGACAGGGGAAGAACTATGGCTACACCTTC.

This clonotype was detected only a few times. The chain couples TRBV18 to TRBJ2-3; the match to TRBD2 covers 10 bases. CDR3 length: 15 residues. Germline-derived CDR1 and CDR2 are KGHSH and LQKENI. J gave up 3 bases and V 8 bases, and 8 bases lay outside the gene matches. The CDR3: CASDGPAGGTDTQYF. CDR3 nucleotides: TGTGCCAGCGACGGTCCAGCGGGGGGGACAGATACGCAGTATTTT.

This chain uses TRBV20-1 with TRBJ1-2; D ambiguous. V lost 7 bases, J lost 0 bases, and 12 bases lay in between. Looked up from germline, CDR1 is DFQATT and CDR2 is SNEGSKA (reference sequence). The CDR3 has 13 amino acids. CDR3 sequence reads: CSGRVASNYGYTF. For the CDR3, the DNA is TGCAGTGGCCGGGTGGCATCTAACTATGGCTACACCTTC.

The chain links TRBV7-3 to TRBJ2-1; TRBD2 is a possible D gene (6 bases). Per the germline V gene, CDR1 is SGHTA and CDR2 is FQGTGA. The CDR3 length is 14 residues. V lost 1 base and J 2 bases, leaving 6 bases between the germline ends. The CDR3: CASSLRGAYNEQFF. CDR3 sequence (DNA): TGTGCCAGCAGCTTAAGGGGGGCCTACAATGAGCAGTTCTTC. Complete variable domain (other parts from reference TRBV7-3 and TRBJ2-1): GAGVSQTPSNKVTEKGKYVELRCDPISGHTALYWYRQSLGQGPEFLIYFQGTGAADDSGLPNDRFFAVRPEGSVSTLKIQRTERGDSAVYLCASSLRGAYNEQFFGPGTRLTVL.

The chain couples TRBV20-1 to TRBJ2-1; 9 nucleotides line up with TRBD2. V shed 2 bases and J 6 bases; nucleotides not matched to a gene: 11. This CDR3 spans 16 amino acids. Looked up from germline, CDR1 is DFQATT and CDR2 is SNEGSKA (reference sequence). DNA of the CDR3: TGCAGTGCTAGACCTACGACCGGGCGGGGGGGCAATGAGCAGTTCTTC. Its translation is CSARPTTGRGGNEQFF.

As for this clonotype: An end of the junction does not agree with germline; a read error may underlie this. The chain joins TRBV7-7 to TRBJ2-5, with 9 bases that match TRBD2. Germline CDR1 reads SSHAT; CDR2 reads FNYEAQ (reference sequence). This CDR3 is built from 17 residues. CDR3 in DNA: TGTGCTAGCAGCCCCGGAAACGGCGGGGGGGCCTCAGAGACCCAGTACTTC. As protein: CASSPGNGGGASETQYF.

The table lists this clonotype with a few counts. CDR3 region: CSARLGTDTQYF. In DNA, the CDR3 is TGCAGTGCTAGGTTAGGGACAGATACGCAGTATTTT. The rearrangement joins TRBV20-1 to TRBJ2-3, with no clear D. Deletions cut 3 bases from V and 3 bases from J, with 7 bases between. This CDR3 is 12 amino acids long. The germline V gene encodes CDR1 DFQATT and CDR2 SNEGSKA (reference sequence).

V is TRBV3-1 and J is TRBJ2-7; the D gene could be TRBD1 or TRBD2 (6 bases each). CDR1 and CDR2 from the germline V gene are LGHDT and YNNKEL (reference sequence). The CDR3 sequence is 14 residues long. Between the trimmed V and J ends, which lost 3 bases and 7 bases, there was a span of 16 bases. Written as DNA, the CDR3 is TGTGCCAGCAGCCATCGTGGGGGCGCGGGGGAGCAGTACTTC. This gives the protein CASSHRGGAGEQYF.

This clonotype has more than one count but fewer than ten. The V call is TRBV12-3 or TRBV12-4, the J call TRBJ1-2; 7 bases agree with TRBD1. Trimming at V came to 7 bases and at J to 3 bases, leaving 5 bases not matched to a gene. This CDR3 region has 13 residues. The CDR3 protein is CASTRTGDYGYTF. Here the CDR3 DNA reads TGTGCCAGCACTCGGACAGGCGACTATGGCTACACCTTC.

The chain links TRBV7-8 to TRBJ1-2, with 9 bases matching TRBD1. V shed 6 bases and J 8 bases; nucleotides not matched to a gene: 10. CDR3 length: 14 residues. Germline V CDR1 and CDR2: SGHVS, FQNEAQ. In DNA, the CDR3 is TGTGCCAGCAGTGCAATACAGGGGGCTGGGGGCTACACCTTC. This sequence encodes CASSAIQGAGGYTF.